The 18 T cell receptor beta chains presented below share a single source sample, sequenced in a study of graft-versus-host responses after intestinal transplantation. Assay used: immunoSEQ multiplex PCR; TCRdb lists only in-frame clones, some missing. The table lists some 31,000 clones, around 92% of them singletons. Sample: PBMCs, taken around 63 days after intestinal transplant. The receptors derive from a human patient who received an intestinal transplant, so some T cells may come from the graft donor.

Comments on this clone: The limits of the CDR3 on the DNA are not certain, so only TCRdb's listed CDR3 is given. This sequence joins TRBV21-1 and TRBJ1-1. TRBV21-1 is reported as a pseudogene. The CDR3 is 14 residues long, counting both termini. This chain's CDR3 is CASSKVGSGTEAFF.

The J gene is TRBJ2-1, the V gene TRBV5-1, with 7 bases aligning to TRBD2. The CDR3 is 15 amino acids. Trimming cost V 0 bases and J 8 bases; bases outside gene matches: 8. Germline CDR1 and CDR2: SGHRS and YFSETQ. CDR3 DNA sequence: TGCGCCAGCAGCTTGGGACTAGCCCGTTGGCATGAGCAGTTCTTC. The encoded protein is CASSLGLARWHEQFF. The full variable domain, completed using reference TRBV5-1 and TRBJ2-1, is KAGVTQTPRYLIKTRGQQVTLSCSPISGHRSVSWYQQTPGQGLQFLFEYFSETQRNKGNFPGRFSGRQFSNSRSEMNVSTLELGDSALYLCASSLGLARWHEQFFGPGTRLTVL.

J is TRBJ1-1 and V is TRBV6-5; D is perhaps TRBD1 (5 bases). This CDR3 has 14 residues. Trimming left V 2 bases short and J 3 bases short, with 10 bases between. Germline V lookup: CDR1 MNHEY, CDR2 SVGAGI. The CDR3 DNA follows: TGTGCCAGCAGTTACGATGGGGGATACACTGAAGCTTTCTTT. This codes for CASSYDGGYTEAFF.

V gene TRBV14 combines with J gene TRBJ2-3; no clear D. Trimming left V 3 bases short and J 5 bases short, with 12 bases between. This CDR3 has 14 residues. The germline V gene has CDR1 SGHDN and CDR2 FVKESK. The CDR3 coding sequence is TGTGCCAGCAGCCATATTTGGGGTGGAGATACGCAGTATTTT. Protein product: CASSHIWGGDTQYF.

The rearrangement uses TRBV4-2 and TRBJ2-7; D is possibly TRBD1 (5 bases). CDR1 and CDR2 (germline): LGHNA, YNFKEQ. V gave up 1 base and J gave up 3 bases, with 10 bases separating them. The CDR3 is made up of 14 amino acids. This chain's CDR3 is CASSQGVGHYEQYF. The DNA of the CDR3 is TGTGCCAGCAGCCAAGGGGTTGGACACTACGAGCAGTACTTC.

The chain uses TRBV7-9 and TRBJ1-5; maybe TRBD1 (6 bases). The CDR3 loop spans 14 amino acids. With 4 bases removed from V and 5 bases from J, the gap between germline ends came to 12 bases. Per the germline V gene, CDR1 is SEHNR and CDR2 is FQNEAQ (reference sequence). CDR3 nucleotide sequence: TGTGCCAGCAGCTCTTCAGGGGCCCATCAGCCCCAGCATTTT. It yields the protein CASSSSGAHQPQHF.

The count of this clone is one. This sequence joins TRBV7-8 and TRBJ1-5, with a weak D call TRBD1 (5 bases). V lost 5 bases to trimming and J lost 3 bases, with 11 bases between them. This CDR3 comprises 14 residues. CDR1 is SGHVS and CDR2 is FQNEAQ in the germline V gene. CDR3 sequence (DNA): TGTGCCAGCAGCGCTGGGACCATCAATCAGCCCCAGCATTTT. Protein sequence: CASSAGTINQPQHF.

The rearrangement uses TRBV4-1 and TRBJ2-5, with 9 bases lining up with TRBD1. Germline assignment: CDR1 MGHRA and CDR2 YSYEKL. V lost 8 bases and J lost 3; bases outside the gene matches: 10. The CDR3 is 15 residues long. Here the CDR3 DNA reads TGCGCCAGCTCGCTAGGAGACAGGGGGAAAGAGACCCAGTACTTC. Protein sequence: CASSLGDRGKETQYF.

The chain couples TRBV7-8 to TRBJ1-2, with D possibly matching TRBD1 (6 bases). There are 15 residues in the CDR3. Germline loops: CDR1 SGHVS, CDR2 FQNEAQ. Trimming removed 3 bases at V and 3 bases at J, with 14 bases between. CDR3 in amino acids: CASSFSPGDHYGYTF. The CDR3 DNA follows: TGTGCCAGCAGCTTCTCCCCAGGGGACCACTATGGCTACACCTTC.

V and J are TRBV19 and TRBJ2-1; 8 nucleotides agree with TRBD2. V shed 8 bases, J shed 4 bases, and the junction held 10 bases outside the gene matches. The CDR3 sequence is 15 residues long. Per the germline V gene, CDR1 is LNHDA and CDR2 is SQIVND (reference sequence). In DNA form, the CDR3 reads TGTGCCAGTGAAGTTAGCGGGGCCGGATACAATGAGCAGTTCTTC. Residues: CASEVSGAGYNEQFF.

This clone was found once. The CDR3 reads CASSITGDGYTF. For the CDR3, the DNA is TGTGCCAGTAGTATAACAGGGGATGGCTACACCTTC. The chain combines TRBV19 with TRBJ1-2, with 7 bases that match TRBD1. Looked up from germline, CDR1 is LNHDA and CDR2 is SQIVND (reference sequence). J lost 6 bases, V lost 2 bases, and 0 bases had no gene match. The CDR3 extends over 12 amino acids.

J is TRBJ1-5 and V is TRBV9; D remains ambiguous. This CDR3 is 13 amino acids long. In germline, CDR1 is SGDLS, CDR2 YYNGEE. The V gene lost 3 bases and the J gene lost 5 bases, with 9 bases spanning the gap. The CDR3, as DNA: TGTGCCAGCAGCGCGCTCAACGATCAGCCCCAGCATTTT. It codes for CASSALNDQPQHF.

CDR3 sequence reads: CASRATSGSYNEQFF. CDR3 bases: TGTGCCAGCAGAGCCACTAGCGGCTCCTACAATGAGCAGTTCTTC. The rearrangement links TRBV2 to TRBJ2-1, with 8 bases fitting TRBD2. The germline V gene encodes CDR1 SNHLY and CDR2 FYNNEI. J was trimmed by 0 bases and V by 6 bases; bases with no gene match: 4. This CDR3 has 15 amino acids.

The CDR3 sequence is CAISGGTGLEQYF. Written as DNA, the CDR3 is TGTGCCATCAGCGGCGGGACAGGCCTCGAGCAGTACTTC. The gene calls are TRBV10-3 and TRBJ2-7, with TRBD1 matching 8 bases. The germline V gene encodes CDR1 ENHRY and CDR2 SYGVKD. CDR3 size: 13 residues. V trimming: 6 bases; J trimming: 6 bases; junction bases outside the gene matches: 7.

The chain links TRBV5-6 to TRBJ2-2; D is possibly TRBD1 or TRBD2 (5 bases each). Germline assignment: CDR1 SGHDT and CDR2 YYEEEE. V was cut by 2 bases and J by 1 base, with 9 bases left in between. The CDR3 runs 15 residues. The CDR3 DNA is TGTGCCAGCAGCTTTCCGGGGCAGAACACCGGGGAGCTGTTTTTT. Encoded protein: CASSFPGQNTGELFF.

The J gene is TRBJ1-5, the V gene TRBV16, with D possibly being TRBD1 (5 bases). CDR3 size: 16 residues. V lost 3 bases, J lost 1 base, and 13 bases lay in between. The germline CDR1 and CDR2 sequences are KGHSY and FQNENV. CDR3 sequence (DNA): TGTGCCAGCAGCCAGACAGACCTAGGGAGCAATCAGCCCCAGCATTTT. This encodes CASSQTDLGSNQPQHF.

The V call is TRBV6-5, the J call TRBJ2-1, with D unresolved. From germline, CDR1 is MNHEY and CDR2 SVGAGI. Deletions cut 4 bases from V and 3 bases from J, with 4 bases between. The CDR3 spans 12 residues. The CDR3 region has the DNA TGTGCCAGCAGTTCTAACTACAATGAGCAGTTCTTC. Translated, it gives CASSSNYNEQFF.

This clone was detected once. The J gene is TRBJ1-2, the V gene TRBV19; tentative D call: TRBD1 (5 bases). Germline values: CDR1 LNHDA, CDR2 SQIVND (reference sequence). V was clipped by 7 bases and J by 4 bases, with 19 bases between them. The CDR3 is 15 amino acids. Here the CDR3 DNA reads TGTGCCAGTAACGATGTTGGGGGTACCATCTATGGCTACACCTTC. This codes for CASNDVGGTIYGYTF.